In its sample, the clone carrying this T cell receptor (beta chain) was seen a few times. Its antigen is unknown. A much larger clone differs from this one at a single base, so this may be a read error. A modified ARM-PCR protocol with three rounds of nested PCR amplified TCRbeta. TCRdb re-analysed the multiplex PCR reads in MiXCR, keeping a single row per CDR3 protein. The sample comprises about 81,000 distinct CDR3 sequences, over 60% of which are singletons, and approximately 10% rests with the top ten. The germline gives CDR1 SQVTM, CDR2 ANQGSEA. The CDR3 length is 14 residues. Deletions cut 3 bases from V and 2 bases from J, with 12 bases between. This sample stems from a study of tumor and adjacent non-tumor tissue in lung cancer. Study-wide results and caveats: Tumor tissue had significantly higher TCR diversity than normal lung.

The template was RNA from unsorted bulk tissue. Material for sequencing was lung tumor tissue. The chain combines TRBV29-1 with TRBJ2-3; perhaps TRBD1 as D (5 bases). The receptor's source is a woman in her thirties or forties with non-small cell lung cancer. CDR3 loop: CSVDAAGSTDTQYF. DNA of the CDR3: TGCAGCGTTGATGCCGCAGGGTCCACAGATACGCAGTATTTT.